What follows are 4 T cell receptor beta chains derived from one specimen sequenced in a study of blood T cells in healthy people across ages. Alongside a J-beta primer mix, a sample-barcoded 5' primer served in a second PCR lasting 7 to 11 cycles. TCRdb itself ran the 5' RACE reads through MiXCR, one entry per CDR3 protein. The data show 1.2 million to 1.5 million distinct CDR3 sequences, approximately 40% seen once. Material for sequencing was blood. The receptors were gathered from a woman between 18 and 29 years old in good health.

This clonotype showed up just a few times. This chain links TRBV20-1 with TRBJ2-3, with D uncertain. V lost 3 bases, J lost 2 bases, and 9 bases lay in between. The CDR3 spans 13 residues. CDR1 DFQATT and CDR2 SNEGSKA come from the germline V gene (reference sequence). The CDR3 here is CSARENPTDTQYF. The CDR3 nucleotides read TGCAGTGCTAGGGAAAACCCCACAGATACGCAGTATTTT.

This chain links TRBV20-1 with TRBJ1-2; D remains unclear. The CDR3 covers 12 residues. Germline V gene data show CDR1 as DFQATT and CDR2 as SNEGSKA (reference sequence). Trimming removed 5 bases at V and 4 bases at J, with 11 bases between. This CDR3 is CSASPAAYGYTF. CDR3 bases: TGCAGTGCTTCCCCAGCCGCCTATGGCTACACCTTC.

The chain uses TRBV12-3 or TRBV12-4 and TRBJ1-1, with 7 bases fitting TRBD1. Trimming took 4 bases from V and 0 from J; bases not matched to a gene: 5. The CDR3 totals 15 residues. The CDR3, as DNA: TGTGCCAGCAGTTCCCAGGGGACAGTGAACACTGAAGCTTTCTTT. This codes for CASSSQGTVNTEAFF.

The CDR3 nucleotides read TGCAGTGCACCGAAGCGGGGGGGAGAAGAGACCCAGTACTTC. Encoded protein: CSAPKRGGEETQYF. V usage is TRBV20-1 and J usage is TRBJ2-5; 10 positions match TRBD2. The V gene's germline CDR1 is DFQATT and CDR2 SNEGSKA (reference sequence). CDR3 size: 14 residues. With V trimmed by 6 bases and J by 3 bases, 7 bases remained unmatched.